The rows below give T cell receptor beta chains drawn from one sample of a study of cytomegalovirus exposure and HLA in healthy donors. Clones were sequenced by immunoSEQ multiplex PCR, and TCRdb holds only the in-frame ones, with some missing. The table includes tens of thousands of clones, about four fifths detected once. The sample comprised PBMCs. The receptors stem from a woman aged 30 to 39 in good health and CMV-seronegative. CDR3s include the opening cysteine and the closing phenylalanine or tryptophan. The D gene is left open where the match is weak. Rows may omit the clone size; those that give it use once, few, many or a size class.

d_gene	v_gene	j_gene	abundance	CDR3aa	CDR3nt
TRBD1	TRBV5-1	TRBJ2-6	-	CASRGDRGPGANVLTF	TGCGCCAGCCGAGGGGACAGGGGGCCTGGGGCCAACGTCCTGACTTTC
TRBD1	TRBV30	TRBJ2-1	-	CAWSAKTGYVPFF	TGTGCCTGGAGTGCTAAGACAGGGTACGTTCCGTTCTTC
-	TRBV27	TRBJ1-5	-	CASRDPGRGNQPQHF	TGTGCCAGTCGAGACCCAGGGAGGGGCAATCAGCCCCAGCATTTT
-	TRBV29-1	TRBJ1-1	-	CSVSPGHLNTEAFF	TGCAGCGTTAGTCCGGGACACTTGAACACTGAAGCTTTCTTT
-	TRBV19	TRBJ1-3	-	CASTAQAGKAGNTIYF	TGTGCCAGTACCGCCCAGGCGGGTAAGGCCGGAAACACCATATATTTT
TRBD2	TRBV4-1	TRBJ2-7	-	CASSQVAGGSYEQYF	TGCGCCAGCAGCCAAGTAGCGGGGGGTTCCTACGAGCAGTACTTC
-	TRBV4-3	TRBJ1-5	-	CASSRQALSNQPQHF	TGCGCCAGCAGCAGACAGGCCCTGAGCAATCAGCCCCAGCATTTT
TRBD2	TRBV5-1	TRBJ2-2	-	CATRPAGGNTGELFF	TGCGCCACCCGCCCGGCGGGGGGCAACACCGGGGAGCTGTTTTTT
-	TRBV30	TRBJ2-2	-	CAWTPGRETGELFF	TGTGCCTGGACCCCGGGCAGGGAAACCGGGGAGCTGTTTTTT
-	TRBV5-6	TRBJ1-1	-	CASSLGSSTARTEAFF	TGTGCCAGCAGCTTGGGCTCGAGTACTGCGAGGACTGAAGCTTTCTTT
-	TRBV18	TRBJ2-5	-	CASSPPNQEGTQYF	TGTGCCAGCTCACCACCGAACCAGGAGGGGACCCAGTACTTC
TRBD1	TRBV7-2	TRBJ1-2	few	CASSQRARGQLVDYGYTF	TGTGCCAGCAGCCAGCGGGCCAGGGGGCAACTAGTCGACTATGGCTACACCTTC
-	TRBV25-1	TRBJ1-1	-	CASSEFTATPTEAFF	TGTGCCAGCAGTGAATTCACAGCCACCCCTACTGAAGCTTTCTTT
-	TRBV2	TRBJ1-3	once	CASTSDGSGNTIYF	TGTGCCAGCACTTCAGACGGGTCTGGAAACACCATATATTTT
-	TRBV5-1	TRBJ2-1	-	CASRASELNEQFF	TGCGCCAGCAGGGCTAGCGAGTTGAATGAGCAGTTCTTC
TRBD1	TRBV2	TRBJ1-1	-	CASSEGQGNTEAFF	TGTGCCAGCAGTGAGGGACAGGGGAACACTGAAGCTTTCTTT
-	TRBV7-2	TRBJ1-2	-	CASRSQGANYGYTF	TGTGCCAGCAGGTCACAGGGAGCTAACTATGGCTACACCTTC
-	TRBV28	TRBJ1-6	-	CASSFGHSPLHF	TGTGCCAGCAGTTTTGGACACTCACCCCTCCACTTT
-	TRBV30	TRBJ1-1	once	CAWSLGGNTEAFF	TGTGCCTGGAGCTTGGGAGGGAACACTGAAGCTTTCTTT
TRBD1	TRBV6-4	TRBJ2-3	few	CASSEGTGATDTQYF	TGTGCCAGCAGTGAGGGGACAGGGGCCACAGATACGCAGTATTTT
TRBD1	TRBV7-2	TRBJ1-1	-	CASSLTGPATEAFF	TGTGCCAGCAGCCTGACAGGGCCGGCCACTGAAGCTTTCTTT
-	TRBV19	TRBJ1-2	few	CASSRLESGYGYTF	TGTGCCAGTAGCCGACTGGAGAGTGGGTATGGCTACACCTTC
-	TRBV23-1	TRBJ1-3	once	CASSQSRETSYSGNTIYF	TGCGCCAGCAGTCAATCAAGGGAGACGTCCTACTCTGGAAACACCATATATTTT
-	TRBV28	TRBJ1-6	-	CASREAGVNSPLHF	TGTGCCAGCAGAGAGGCAGGGGTTAATTCACCCCTCCACTTT
-	TRBV11-2	TRBJ2-3	-	CASSLFTGYPFPMGQYF	TGTGCCAGCAGCCTCTTTACAGGGTATCCGTTCCCGATGGGGCAGTATTTT
-	TRBV19	TRBJ1-2	-	CASNPLAASANYGYTF	TGTGCCAGTAACCCGCTGGCCGCATCCGCTAACTATGGCTACACCTTC
-	TRBV5-1	TRBJ2-7	-	CASSLVAGTTYPYEQYF	TGCGCCAGCAGCTTGGTGGCGGGGACCACATACCCCTACGAGCAGTACTTC
-	TRBV6-5	TRBJ2-7	-	CASSYLGEDEQYF	TGTGCCAGCAGTTACCTCGGGGAAGACGAGCAGTACTTC
TRBD1	TRBV15	TRBJ2-7	-	CATSRDRRQGAYEQYF	TGTGCCACCAGCAGAGATCGTCGACAGGGAGCCTACGAGCAGTACTTC
TRBD2	TRBV5-6	TRBJ2-3	-	CASSLSSGGSQYF	TGTGCCAGCAGCTTGTCTAGCGGGGGTTCACAGTATTTT
-	TRBV7-9	TRBJ2-2	-	CASSLPGELFF	TGTGCCAGCAGCTTACCTGGGGAGCTGTTTTTT
TRBD1	TRBV5-6	TRBJ1-2	-	CASSLGGQGNLYGYTF	TGTGCCAGCAGCTTGGGCGGACAGGGTAACCTCTATGGCTACACCTTC
-	TRBV30	TRBJ1-6	-	CAWSARVGGNSPLHF	TGTGCCTGGAGCGCCCGTGTGGGGGGTAATTCACCCCTCCACTTT
-	TRBV29-1	TRBJ1-1	once	CSVGGQGATEAFF	TGCAGCGTTGGGGGGCAAGGGGCCACTGAAGCTTTCTTT
-	TRBV28	TRBJ1-1	-	CASSARGLNTEAFF	TGTGCCAGCAGTGCCAGGGGACTGAACACTGAAGCTTTCTTT